The TCR beta chain described here comes from a study of T cell repertoires in cytomegalovirus infection. About the study: The authors used CMV epitopes that were HLA-C-restricted (recently identified) and HLA-B-restricted (well studied). Public TCR beta signatures indicated both CMV infection and matching HLA type.

Study-wide points: Dominating the ex vivo response were HLA-C-restricted CMV-specific TCR beta clonotypes. Accumulated public TCR beta family frequency recognized individuals carrying CMV together with the relevant HLA.

This clonotype has a handful of counts. The antigen remains undetermined. Germline CDR1 SGHVS, CDR2 FQNEAQ. V was cut by 0 bases and J by 0 bases, with 6 bases left in between. The CDR3 loop spans 15 amino acids. TCRdb ran MiXCR on the reads and lists one entry per CDR3 protein. The sample shows 100,000 or so distinct CDR3 sequences, roughly 39% of them seen only once. The clonotype originates from a human donor in good health (CMV status not recorded). Some clones in this sample may be carry-over from other donors' samples. The sequenced sample was CD8+ T cells from cultured PBMCs, obtained from culture after CMV antigen stimulation. The chain is built from TRBV7-8 and TRBJ1-5; no clear D gene. CDR3 sequence: CASSLAGNSNQPQHF. The CDR3 DNA follows: TGTGCCAGCAGCTTAGCGGGGAATAGCAATCAGCCCCAGCATTTT.